This T cell receptor (beta chain) is from a study of T cell repertoires in cytomegalovirus infection. Study conclusions and caveats: HLA-C-restricted CMV-specific TCR beta clonotypes were dominant in the ex vivo response.

TCRdb reprocessed the reads via MiXCR and lists one record per CDR3 protein. The sample holds 600,000 to 700,000 distinct CDR3 sequences, roughly a third seen once. The CDR3 covers 15 residues. Per the germline V gene, CDR1 is SNHLY and CDR2 is FYNNEI. V trimming: 9 bases; J trimming: 5 bases; junction bases outside the gene matches: 12. Details on this clonotype: Its cognate antigen is unknown.

The receptor's source is a human donor in good health (CMV status not recorded). Some clones in this sample may be carry-over from other donors' samples. V gene TRBV2 combines with J gene TRBJ2-5, with 10 bases aligning to TRBD1. Sequences were derived from cultured PBMCs, sampled from culture after CMV antigen stimulation. CDR3 region: CARGQGGGTQETQYF. The CDR3 nucleotides read TGTGCCAGAGGACAGGGGGGGGGAACTCAGGAGACCCAGTACTTC. Together with reference TRBV2 and TRBJ2-5, the CDR3 gives the full variable domain: EPEVTQTPSHQVTQMGQEVILRCVPISNHLYFYWYRQILGQKVEFLVSFYNNEISEKSEIFDDQFSVERPDGSNFTLKIRSTKLEDSAMYFCARGQGGGTQETQYFGPGTRLLVL.